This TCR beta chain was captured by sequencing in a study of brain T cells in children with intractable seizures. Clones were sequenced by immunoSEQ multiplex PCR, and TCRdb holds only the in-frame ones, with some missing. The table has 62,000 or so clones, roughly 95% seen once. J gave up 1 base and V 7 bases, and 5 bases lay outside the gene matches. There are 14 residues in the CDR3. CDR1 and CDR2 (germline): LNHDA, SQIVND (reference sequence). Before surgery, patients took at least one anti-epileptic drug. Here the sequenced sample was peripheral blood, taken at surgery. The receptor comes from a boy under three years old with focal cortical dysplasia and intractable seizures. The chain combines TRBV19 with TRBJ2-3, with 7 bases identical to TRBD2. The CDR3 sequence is CASTNGGGTDTQYF. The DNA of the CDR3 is TGTGCCAGTACCAATGGGGGGGGCACAGATACGCAGTATTTT.